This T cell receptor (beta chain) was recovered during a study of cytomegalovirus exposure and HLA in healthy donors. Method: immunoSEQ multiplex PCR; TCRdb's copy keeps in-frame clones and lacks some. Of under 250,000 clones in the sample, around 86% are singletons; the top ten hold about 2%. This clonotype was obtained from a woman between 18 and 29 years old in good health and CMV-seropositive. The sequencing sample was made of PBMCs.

CDR3 coding DNA: TGTGCCAGCAGTCACAGGGGGCGGGGAGGCTACACCTTC. Translated: CASSHRGRGGYTF. The V and J genes are TRBV28 and TRBJ1-2; 9 bases agree with TRBD1. With V trimmed by 5 bases and J by 8 bases, 6 bases remained unmatched. Germline-derived CDR1 and CDR2 are MDHEN and SYDVKM. The CDR3 has 13 amino acids.